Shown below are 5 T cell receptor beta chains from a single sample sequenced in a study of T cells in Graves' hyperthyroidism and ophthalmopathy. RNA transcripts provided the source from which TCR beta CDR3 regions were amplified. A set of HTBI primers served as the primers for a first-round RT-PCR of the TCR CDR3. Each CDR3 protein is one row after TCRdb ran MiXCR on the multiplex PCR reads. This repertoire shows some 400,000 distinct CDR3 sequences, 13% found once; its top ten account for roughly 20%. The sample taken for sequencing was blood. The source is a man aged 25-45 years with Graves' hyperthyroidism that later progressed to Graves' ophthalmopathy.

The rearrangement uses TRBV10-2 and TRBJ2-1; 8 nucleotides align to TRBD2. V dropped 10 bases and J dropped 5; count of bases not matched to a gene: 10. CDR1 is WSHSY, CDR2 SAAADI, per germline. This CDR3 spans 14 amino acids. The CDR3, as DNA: TGCGCCATCGCCGGGGGGGCCTCTCACAATGAGCAGTTCTTC. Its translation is CAIAGGASHNEQFF.

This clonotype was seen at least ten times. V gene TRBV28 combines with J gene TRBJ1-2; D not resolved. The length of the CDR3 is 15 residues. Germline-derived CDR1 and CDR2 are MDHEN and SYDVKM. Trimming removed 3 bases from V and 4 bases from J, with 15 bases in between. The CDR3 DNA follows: TGTGCCAGCAGTTTTGTTCCGAGAATAGGCTATGGCTACACCTTC. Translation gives CASSFVPRIGYGYTF.

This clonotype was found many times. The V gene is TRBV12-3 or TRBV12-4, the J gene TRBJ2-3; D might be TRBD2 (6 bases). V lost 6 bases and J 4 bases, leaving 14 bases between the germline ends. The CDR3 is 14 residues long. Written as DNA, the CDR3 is TGTGCCAGCAGCCCCTCCGGGAGCGCAGATACGCAGTATTTT. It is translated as CASSPSGSADTQYF.

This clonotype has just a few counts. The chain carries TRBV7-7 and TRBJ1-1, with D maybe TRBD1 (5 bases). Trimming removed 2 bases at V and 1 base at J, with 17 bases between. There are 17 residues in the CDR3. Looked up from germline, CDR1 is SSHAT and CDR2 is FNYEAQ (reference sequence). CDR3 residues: CASSLFDSIVKNTEAFF. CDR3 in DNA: TGTGCCAGCAGCTTATTCGACAGCATTGTGAAGAACACTGAAGCTTTCTTT.

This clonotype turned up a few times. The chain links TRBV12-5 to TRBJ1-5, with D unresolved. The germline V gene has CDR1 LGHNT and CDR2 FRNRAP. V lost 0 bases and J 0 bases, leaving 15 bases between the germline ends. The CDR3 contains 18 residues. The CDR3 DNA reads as TGTGCTAGTGGTTTGGTCATACCATACCGAAATAGCAATCAGCCCCAGCATTTT. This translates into CASGLVIPYRNSNQPQHF.